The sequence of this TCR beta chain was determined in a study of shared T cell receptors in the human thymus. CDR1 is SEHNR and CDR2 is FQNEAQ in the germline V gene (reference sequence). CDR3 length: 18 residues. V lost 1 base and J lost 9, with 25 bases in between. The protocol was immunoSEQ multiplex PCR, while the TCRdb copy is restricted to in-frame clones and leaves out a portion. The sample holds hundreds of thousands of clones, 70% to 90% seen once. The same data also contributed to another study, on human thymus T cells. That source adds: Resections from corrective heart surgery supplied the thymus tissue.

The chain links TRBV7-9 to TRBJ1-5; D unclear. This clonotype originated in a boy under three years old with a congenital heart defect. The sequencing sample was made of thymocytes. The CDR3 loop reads CASSLGPRESPWKSPQHF. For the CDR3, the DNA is TGTGCCAGCAGCTTAGGGCCCCGGGAGTCCCCCTGGAAGTCGCCCCAGCATTTT.